This paragraph covers one TCR beta chain sequence. Other DNA sequences of this sample code for an identical CDR3. Autoimmune disease history or systemic immunosuppression was exclusionary. The data are from a study of OX40 agonist ivuxolimab in advanced cancers. Study-level background: Patients received ivuxolimab, an intravenous treatment, every 2 weeks at 0.01 to 10 mg/kg.

CDR3 length equals 12 residues. V was cut by 0 bases and J by 5 bases, with 4 bases left in between. Germline CDR1 and CDR2: SGHNT and YENEEA. Libraries were prepared by immunoSEQ multiplex PCR; TCRdb keeps only in-frame clonotypes and omits some of them. The sample lists approximately 80,000 clones, about nine tenths occurring once. V usage is TRBV11-3 and J usage is TRBJ2-5; D unclear. This material consisted of CD4+ or CD8+ T cells sorted from blood, taken in a trial of the OX40 agonist ivuxolimab. This receptor was identified in an adult with an advanced solid tumor such as melanoma, head and neck, liver or kidney cancer. The DNA of the CDR3 is TGTGCCAGCAGCTTAGATCGCGAGACCCAGTACTTC. It is translated as CASSLDRETQYF.